These T cell receptor beta chains were read from a single sample in a study of cytomegalovirus exposure and HLA in healthy donors. Generated by immunoSEQ multiplex PCR, the TCRdb table keeps only in-frame clones and is missing some. There are about 210,000 clones in the sample; roughly 82% occur only once, and about 6.1% lies in the top ten. The sequencing input was PBMCs. All receptors come from a man in his forties or fifties in good health and CMV-seropositive. The CDR3 runs from the conserved cysteine through the conserved F or W. A D gene is named only where the DNA matches it firmly. Clone size, where shown, is once, few, many, or a class for clones that have expanded.

clone_size	d_call	j_call	v_call	cdr3_aa	cdr3_nt
NA	TRBD1	TRBJ1-2	TRBV7-9	CASSLSGTDYGYTF	TGTGCCAGCAGCTTAAGTGGGACAGACTATGGCTACACCTTC
NA	NA	TRBJ1-1	TRBV5-5	CASSLEAGTNTEAFF	TGTGCCAGCAGCTTGGAGGCAGGGACTAACACTGAAGCTTTCTTT
NA	NA	TRBJ2-1	TRBV13	CASSLSWAGSGNNEQFF	TGTGCCAGCAGCTTAAGTTGGGCCGGGAGTGGAAACAATGAGCAGTTCTTC
NA	TRBD1	TRBJ1-2	TRBV9	CASSVQGALGGYTF	TGTGCCAGCAGCGTCCAGGGGGCGTTGGGTGGCTACACCTTC
NA	TRBD1	TRBJ1-1	TRBV19	CATNQGGLAFF	TGTGCCACCAATCAAGGGGGCTTAGCTTTCTTT
NA	TRBD1	TRBJ2-1	TRBV30	CAWSLPSNPRDSYNEQFF	TGTGCCTGGAGTCTTCCCTCTAATCCCCGGGACAGCTACAATGAGCAGTTCTTC
NA	NA	TRBJ2-3	TRBV5-5	CASSLVISGTDTQYF	TGTGCCAGCAGCTTGGTCATTAGTGGCACAGATACGCAGTATTTT
NA	TRBD1	TRBJ1-1	TRBV5-1	CASSFRQGGGNTEAFF	TGCGCCAGCAGCTTTCGACAGGGAGGAGGGAACACTGAAGCTTTCTTT
once	NA	TRBJ1-1	TRBV5-1	CASSFTPLGQGNTEAFF	TGCGCCAGCAGCTTCACGCCCCTAGGACAAGGCAACACTGAAGCTTTCTTT
once	TRBD1	TRBJ2-1	TRBV5-4	CASSPTGQDNEQFF	TGTGCCAGCAGCCCGACGGGACAGGACAATGAGCAGTTCTTC
NA	TRBD1	TRBJ1-2	TRBV7-9	CASSSTGGIDYGYTF	TGTGCCAGCAGCTCGACAGGGGGCATTGACTATGGCTACACCTTC
once	NA	TRBJ2-5	TRBV7-2	CASSFSETQYF	TGTGCCAGCAGCTTCAGTGAGACCCAGTACTTC
NA	NA	TRBJ2-1	TRBV2	CASSERSRAGERLF	TGTGCCAGCAGTGAAAGATCTAGGGCAGGGGAACGGCTCTTC
NA	NA	TRBJ2-3	TRBV5-1	CASSVSRGWGDTQYF	TGCGCCAGCAGCGTCTCCAGGGGATGGGGAGATACGCAGTATTTT
NA	TRBD1	TRBJ1-2	TRBV10-3	CAISRGRGYTF	TGTGCCATCAGCAGGGGGCGAGGCTACACCTTC
NA	TRBD1	TRBJ1-1	TRBV10-1	CASSRQGVTEAFF	TGCGCCAGCAGTCGACAGGGGGTCACTGAAGCTTTCTTT
NA	TRBD1	TRBJ1-1	TRBV14	CASSLGPPTGVTEAFF	TGTGCCAGCAGCCTTGGCCCTCCCACAGGGGTAACTGAAGCTTTCTTT
NA	NA	TRBJ2-1	TRBV29-1	CSVGGLFEQFF	TGCAGCGTGGGGGGGCTGTTCGAGCAGTTCTTC
NA	TRBD2	TRBJ2-1	TRBV27	CASRSSGDEQFF	TGTGCCAGCAGGTCTAGCGGGGATGAGCAGTTCTTC
few	NA	TRBJ2-3	TRBV5-1	CASSSGRDYSTDTQYF	TGCGCCAGCAGCTCCGGGCGGGATTATAGCACAGATACGCAGTATTTT
NA	TRBD2	TRBJ2-5	TRBV7-3	CASSSMDLIGTSDETQYF	TGTGCCAGCAGCTCAATGGATCTTATCGGGACTAGCGACGAGACCCAGTACTTC
NA	TRBD1	TRBJ2-7	TRBV6-1	CASSDEDRTSSYEQYF	TGTGCCAGCAGTGATGAGGACAGGACGAGCTCCTACGAGCAGTACTTC
NA	TRBD2	TRBJ2-1	TRBV7-8	CASSLVLAGGPTGYNEQFF	TGTGCCAGCAGCTTAGTACTAGCGGGAGGACCCACTGGCTACAATGAGCAGTTCTTC
NA	NA	TRBJ1-2	TRBV29-1	CSVDRGLYDGYTF	TGCAGCGTTGACAGGGGATTATACGATGGCTACACCTTC
NA	NA	TRBJ1-1	TRBV5-1	CASTPRPTGTEAFF	TGCGCCAGCACCCCGAGGCCGACGGGCACTGAAGCTTTCTTT
NA	NA	TRBJ1-6	TRBV30	CAWSTGHRTDNSPLHF	TGTGCCTGGAGTACAGGACATAGGACAGATAATTCACCCCTCCACTTT
NA	NA	TRBJ2-3	TRBV30	CAWSGTRTDTQYF	TGTGCCTGGAGTGGTACTCGCACAGATACGCAGTATTTT
NA	TRBD2	TRBJ2-5	TRBV9	CASSVTQREGRETQYF	TGTGCCAGCAGCGTAACCCAGCGGGAAGGTCGGGAGACCCAGTACTTC
NA	TRBD1	TRBJ1-6	TRBV6-1	CASSAGTENSPLHF	TGTGCCAGCAGCGCCGGGACAGAGAATTCACCCCTCCACTTT
NA	NA	TRBJ2-1	TRBV7-9	CASSLGGTIDEQFF	TGTGCCAGCAGCTTAGGAGGTACGATCGATGAGCAGTTCTTC
NA	NA	TRBJ2-3	TRBV7-9	CASSLGEDTQYF	TGTGCCAGCAGCTTAGGGGAGGATACGCAGTATTTT
NA	NA	TRBJ2-3	TRBV7-9	CASLRSGDTQYF	TGTGCCAGCTTACGGAGTGGCGATACGCAGTATTTT
NA	NA	TRBJ1-6	TRBV5-6	CASSEDSRSKGSWGSPLHF	TGTGCCAGCAGCGAGGACAGTAGGTCCAAAGGCTCTTGGGGTTCACCCCTCCACTTT
NA	NA	TRBJ2-6	TRBV27	CASSLGRSNSGANVLTF	TGTGCCAGCAGTCTTGGGAGGAGTAATTCTGGGGCCAACGTCCTGACTTTC
NA	TRBD2	TRBJ2-1	TRBV5-4	CASSLAGSFNEQFF	TGTGCCAGCAGCTTAGCGGGATCTTTCAATGAGCAGTTCTTC
NA	TRBD1	TRBJ2-2	TRBV19	CASSGRQGRNTGELFF	TGTGCCAGTAGTGGACGACAGGGGCGCAACACCGGGGAGCTGTTTTTT
NA	TRBD2	TRBJ2-1	TRBV19	CASSPRSGGHYNEQFF	TGTGCCAGTAGTCCGCGGAGCGGGGGACATTACAATGAGCAGTTCTTC
once	TRBD1	TRBJ2-4	TRBV7-9	CASSTRDRTKNIQYF	TGTGCCAGCAGCACCCGGGACAGGACCAAAAACATTCAGTACTTC
NA	NA	TRBJ1-4	TRBV7-6	CASSLQETELFF	TGTGCCAGCAGCCTACAGGAGACCGAACTGTTTTTT
NA	NA	TRBJ2-7	TRBV7-8	CASSLESSYEQYF	TGTGCCAGCAGCTTAGAGAGCTCCTACGAGCAGTACTTC
NA	NA	TRBJ2-5	TRBV7-3	CASSVPGFPQYF	TGTGCCAGCAGCGTACCAGGGTTCCCCCAGTACTTC
NA	TRBD1	TRBJ2-5	TRBV30	CAWRRKTDRGPVQYF	TGTGCCTGGAGAAGAAAAACCGACAGGGGGCCCGTCCAGTACTTC
NA	NA	TRBJ2-5	TRBV7-2	CASSSHRAETQYF	TGTGCCAGCAGCTCACACAGGGCAGAGACCCAGTACTTC
NA	NA	TRBJ2-1	TRBV5-1	CASSDDRNEQFF	TGCGCCAGCAGCGACGACAGGAATGAGCAGTTCTTC
NA	NA	TRBJ2-6	TRBV10-2	CASRDRQVLGSGANVLTF	TGCGCCAGCAGGGATAGACAGGTATTGGGCTCTGGGGCCAACGTCCTGACTTTC
once	TRBD2	TRBJ2-3	TRBV5-1	CASRTSGSQDTQYF	TGCGCCAGCCGGACTAGCGGGAGTCAAGATACGCAGTATTTT
NA	TRBD1	TRBJ2-5	TRBV2	CASSLNRGRETQYF	TGTGCCAGCAGCCTAAACAGGGGGAGGGAGACCCAGTACTTC
NA	NA	TRBJ2-3	TRBV6-5	CASSTGTPSTDTQYF	TGTGCCAGCAGTACCGGGACACCTAGCACAGATACGCAGTATTTT
NA	TRBD2	TRBJ2-3	TRBV23-1	CASSQCLAGTTDTQYF	TGCGCCAGCAGTCAATGCCTAGCGGGGACCACAGATACGCAGTATTTT
NA	TRBD2	TRBJ2-2	TRBV7-8	CASSLTSGITGELFF	TGTGCCAGCAGCCTAACTAGCGGGATCACCGGGGAGCTGTTTTTT
NA	TRBD2	TRBJ2-1	TRBV7-3	CASSTGTSADNEQFF	TGTGCCAGCAGCACCGGGACTAGCGCCGACAATGAGCAGTTCTTC
few	TRBD1	TRBJ2-1	TRBV15	CATSSGTGPSYNEQFF	TGTGCCACCAGCTCCGGGACAGGGCCCTCCTACAATGAGCAGTTCTTC
few	NA	TRBJ1-1	TRBV2	CASSDWNTEAFF	TGTGCCAGCAGTGACTGGAACACTGAAGCTTTCTTT